A single TCR beta chain is shown here with its context. The CDR3 runs to 15 residues. J lost 4 bases, V lost 5 bases, and 9 bases had no gene match. Germline CDR1 reads LNHDA; CDR2 reads SQIVND (reference sequence). These data come from a study of T cell changes during pregnancy in multiple sclerosis. TCRdb's copy holds only in-frame clones and misses some; the assay was immunoSEQ multiplex PCR. This sample has about 70,000 clones, with roughly 94% found just once. This sample comprised peripheral blood, obtained in the third trimester of pregnancy. The chain uses TRBV19 and TRBJ2-5; 8 bases agree with TRBD2. This TCR was recovered from a female donor with multiple sclerosis, enrolled in a pregnancy study. The CDR3 DNA reads as TGTGCCAGTAGTTCCCGCTCGGGGGGGCCAGAGACCCAGTACTTC. Encoded protein: CASSSRSGGPETQYF.